Detailed here is one T cell receptor beta chain. Its antigen is currently unknown. The source of the sample is a study of Ad26.COV2.S vaccination and SARS-CoV-2 variants. Study findings and constraints: Greater spike-specific TCR breadth was seen in vaccine recipients than in placebo recipients.

The CDR3 loop spans 14 amino acids. The treatment is: roughly 18 received Ad26.COV2.S at low or high dose, single or two shots; 5 received placebo; per-sample allocation not given. The samples were gathered on day 63 after the first injection of vaccine or placebo. Produced via immunoSEQ multiplex PCR; TCRdb's table is partial and in-frame only. This table holds some 340,000 clones, 86% found once. The TCR comes from a person between 18 and 65 years old who received the Ad26.COV2.S COVID-19 vaccine or a placebo. Here the sequenced sample was peripheral blood, taken in a trial of Ad26.COV2.S vaccine versus placebo. The rearrangement links TRBV21-1 to TRBJ1-1; the table names TRBD1, a call not compared with the DNA. TRBV21-1 corresponds to a pseudogene. The CDR3 nucleotides read TGTGCCAGCAGCCCAGGGGGCCGGAACACTGAAGCTTTCTTT. Translating it yields CASSPGGRNTEAFF.